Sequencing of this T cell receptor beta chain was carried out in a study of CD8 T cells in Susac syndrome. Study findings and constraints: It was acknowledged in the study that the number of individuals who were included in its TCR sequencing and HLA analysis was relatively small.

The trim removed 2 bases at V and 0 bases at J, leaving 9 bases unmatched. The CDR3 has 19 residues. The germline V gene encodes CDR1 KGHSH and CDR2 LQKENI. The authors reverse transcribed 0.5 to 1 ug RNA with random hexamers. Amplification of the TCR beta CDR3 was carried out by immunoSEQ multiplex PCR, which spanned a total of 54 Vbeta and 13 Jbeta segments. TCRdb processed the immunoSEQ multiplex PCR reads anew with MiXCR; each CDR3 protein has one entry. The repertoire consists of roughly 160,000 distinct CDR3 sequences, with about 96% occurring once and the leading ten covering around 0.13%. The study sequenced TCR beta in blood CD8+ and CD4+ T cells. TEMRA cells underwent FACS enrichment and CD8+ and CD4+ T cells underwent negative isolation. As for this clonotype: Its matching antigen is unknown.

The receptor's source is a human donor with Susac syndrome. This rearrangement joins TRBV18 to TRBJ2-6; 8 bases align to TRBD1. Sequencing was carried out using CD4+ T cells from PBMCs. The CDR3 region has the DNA TGTGCCAGCTCACCAAGAGCCGGGACAGGTATCTCTGGGGCCAACGTCCTGACTTTC. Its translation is CASSPRAGTGISGANVLTF. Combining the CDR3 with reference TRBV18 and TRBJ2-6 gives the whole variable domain NAGVMQNPRHLVRRRGQEARLRCSPMKGHSHVYWYRQLPEEGLKFMVYLQKENIIDESGMPKERFSAEFPKEGPSILRIQQVVRGDSAAYFCASSPRAGTGISGANVLTFGAGSRLTVL.